Below are 10 T cell receptor beta chains sequenced from a single sample in a study of T cell changes during pregnancy in multiple sclerosis. Using immunoSEQ multiplex PCR, the repertoire was profiled, and TCRdb retains in-frame clones only, with some absent. Found here are some 100,000 clones, around 93% of them singletons; the top ten hold around 0.96%. Sequencing used peripheral blood, obtained before pregnancy. These receptors all come from a female donor with multiple sclerosis, enrolled in a pregnancy study.

CDR3 nucleotide sequence: TGTGCCAGTAGACCCCGGACACCCTATGGCTACACCTTC. Translated: CASRPRTPYGYTF. The chain joins TRBV19 to TRBJ1-2, with a tentative D call TRBD1 (5 bases). Trimming removed 6 bases from V and 4 bases from J, with 12 bases in between. This CDR3 comprises 13 residues. Germline V gives CDR1 LNHDA, CDR2 SQIVND (reference sequence).

The J gene is TRBJ2-7, the V gene TRBV30; TRBD2 matches 10 bases. Unmatched junction bases numbered 0, after V lost 0 bases and J lost 4 bases. This CDR3 is 13 amino acids long. Germline V gene sequence: CDR1 GTSNPN, CDR2 SVGIG (reference sequence). The CDR3, as DNA: TGTGCCTGGAGTGTACTAGCGGGATACGAGCAGTACTTC. This gives the protein CAWSVLAGYEQYF. Supplemented by reference TRBV30 and TRBJ2-7, the full variable domain reads SQTIHQWPATLVQPVGSPLSLECTVEGTSNPNLYWYRQAAGRGLQLLFYSVGIGQISSEVPQNLSASRPQDRQFILSSKKLLLSDSGFYLCAWSVLAGYEQYFGPGTRLTVT.

The rearrangement links TRBV13 to TRBJ2-7, with a possible D match to TRBD1 (6 bases). The CDR3 covers 12 residues. Germline CDR1 PRHDT, CDR2 FYEKMQ (reference sequence). Trimming left V 4 bases short and J 12 bases short, with 16 bases between. The CDR3 DNA reads as TGTGCCAGCAGCTACAGATCACAGGGTTCGTACTTC. This translates into CASSYRSQGSYF.

The chain has TRBV6-1 and TRBJ2-7; 9 bases match TRBD1. J lost 2 bases, V lost 4 bases, and 3 bases had no gene match. The germline V gene encodes CDR1 MNHNS and CDR2 SASEGT. There are 14 residues in the CDR3. Here the CDR3 reads CASSVQGAPYEQYF. The CDR3 coding sequence is TGTGCCAGCAGTGTACAGGGGGCCCCCTACGAGCAGTACTTC.

The rearrangement links TRBV6-1 to TRBJ2-6; D not resolved. Germline CDR1 is MNHNS and CDR2 is SASEGT. The CDR3 has 13 residues. The V and J ends lost 4 bases and 4 bases respectively, with 5 bases between them. The CDR3 loop reads CASSVMGANVLTF. The CDR3, as DNA: TGTGCCAGCAGTGTTATGGGGGCCAACGTCCTGACTTTC.

The V gene is TRBV30, the J gene TRBJ1-6, with D maybe TRBD1 (5 bases). Trimming pared 2 bases from V and 6 bases from J, leaving 14 bases between. The CDR3 is 15 amino acids. The V gene's germline CDR1 is GTSNPN and CDR2 SVGIG (reference sequence). CDR3 coding DNA: TGTGCCTGGAGTTTGGAGACAGCGACTAATTCACCCCTCCACTTT. It codes for CAWSLETATNSPLHF.

The rearrangement uses TRBV14 and TRBJ2-3, with TRBD1 matching 7 bases. The germline V gene has CDR1 SGHDN and CDR2 FVKESK. With V trimmed by 4 bases and J by 3 bases, 4 bases remained unmatched. CDR3 length: 14 amino acids. CDR3 loop: CASSPGTATDTQYF. The CDR3 DNA sequence: TGTGCCAGCAGCCCAGGGACAGCAACAGATACGCAGTATTTT.

The V call is TRBV7-9, the J call TRBJ1-1; D remains ambiguous. The ends were cut back, 4 bases at V and 4 bases at J, with 22 bases in the middle. Germline CDR1 reads SEHNR; CDR2 reads FQNEAQ (reference sequence). The CDR3 is made up of 17 amino acids. The CDR3 DNA follows: TGTGCCAGCAGCTCAACCACGGGGTTTGGTGCGGGCACTGAAGCTTTCTTT. This encodes CASSSTTGFGAGTEAFF.

This rearrangement joins TRBV7-3 to TRBJ2-3; D is uncertain. The CDR3 covers 12 residues. Germline CDR1 SGHTA, CDR2 FQGTGA. V lost 2 bases, J lost 6 bases, and 6 bases lay in between. The CDR3 sequence: CASSLSRDTQYF. In nucleotides, the CDR3 is TGTGCCAGCAGCTTATCCCGGGATACGCAGTATTTT.

The table lists this clone with a few counts. V usage is TRBV29-1 and J usage is TRBJ1-2; D unclear. The length of the CDR3 is 10 residues. CDR1 SQVTM and CDR2 ANQGSEA come from the germline V gene. The V gene lost 4 bases and the J gene lost 10 bases, with 10 bases spanning the gap. The CDR3 reads CSVALPNYTF. CDR3 nucleotides: TGCAGCGTTGCCCTACCAAACTACACCTTC.